This T cell receptor beta chain was captured in a study of T cells after yellow fever vaccination. This CDR3 spans 14 amino acids. V was pared by 1 base and J by 6 bases, with 10 bases between. Germline V gives CDR1 LNHNV, CDR2 YYDKDF (reference sequence). Study-level findings and limits: For sorted memory subsets on day 0, almost all vaccine-responding clonotypes were undetectable.

MiXCR, applied by TCRdb to the 5' RACE reads, yields one record per CDR3 protein. The data show tens of thousands of distinct CDR3 sequences, around 3.5% seen once. Within the sample, this clonotype is medium-sized. The starting material was PBMCs, either bulk or a sorted T-cell subset (CD4+, CD8+, memory, or dextramer-sorted; not recorded which), obtained roughly 47 days after the first yellow fever vaccination. This receptor was identified in a man younger than 30 who received the YFV17D yellow fever vaccine. V usage is TRBV15 and J usage is TRBJ2-4; a possible D gene is TRBD1 (6 bases). In DNA form, the CDR3 reads TGTGCCACCAGCAGAGTTAAGGACAGAAACATTCAGTACTTC. Its translation: CATSRVKDRNIQYF.